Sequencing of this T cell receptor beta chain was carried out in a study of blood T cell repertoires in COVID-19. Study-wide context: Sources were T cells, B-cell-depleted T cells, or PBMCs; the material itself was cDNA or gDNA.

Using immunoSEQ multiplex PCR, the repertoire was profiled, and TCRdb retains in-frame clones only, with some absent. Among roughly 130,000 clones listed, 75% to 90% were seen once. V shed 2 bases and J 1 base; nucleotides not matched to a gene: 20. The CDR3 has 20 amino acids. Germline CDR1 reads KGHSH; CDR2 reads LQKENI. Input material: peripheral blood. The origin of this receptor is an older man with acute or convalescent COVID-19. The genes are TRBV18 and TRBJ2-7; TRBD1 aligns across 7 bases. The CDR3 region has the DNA TGTGCCAGCTCACCATCTTCGAGACAGGGCGGCGAGGATATATCCTACGAGCAGTACTTC. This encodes CASSPSSRQGGEDISYEQYF.